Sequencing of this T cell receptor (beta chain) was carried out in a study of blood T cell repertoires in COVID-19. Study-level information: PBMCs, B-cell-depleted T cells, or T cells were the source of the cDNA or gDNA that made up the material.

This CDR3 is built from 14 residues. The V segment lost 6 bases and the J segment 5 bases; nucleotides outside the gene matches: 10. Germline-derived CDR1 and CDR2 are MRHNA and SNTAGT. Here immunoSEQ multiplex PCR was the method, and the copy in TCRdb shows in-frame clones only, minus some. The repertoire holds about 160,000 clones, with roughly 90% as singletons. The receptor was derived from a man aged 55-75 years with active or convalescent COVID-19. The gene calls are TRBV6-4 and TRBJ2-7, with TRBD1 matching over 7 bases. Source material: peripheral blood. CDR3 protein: CASRRQGLRDEQYF. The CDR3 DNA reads TGTGCCAGCAGACGACAGGGCCTAAGGGACGAGCAGTACTTC.